This T cell receptor beta chain was sequenced in a study of yellow fever vaccine responses in identical twins. Study results and caveats: The authors reported partly convergent, partly personalized vaccine responses in identical twins.

The CDR3 has 17 amino acids. Germline CDR1 MNHNS, CDR2 SASEGT. Trimming removed 7 bases at V and 4 bases at J, with 24 bases between. Of note for this clonotype: Its antigen remains unknown.

In TCRdb, the RT-PCR reads were re-called with MiXCR into one record per CDR3 protein. The repertoire includes approximately 1,200 distinct CDR3 sequences, roughly 84% of them detected once, and around 24% sits in the top ten. The J gene is TRBJ2-3, the V gene TRBV6-1, with D tentatively TRBD1 (5 bases). This TCR was recovered from a female donor who received the yellow fever vaccine. This sample comprised T cells from blood (PBMCs), unsorted or a sorted subset (not recorded which), obtained before or after yellow fever vaccination (not recorded which). The CDR3 DNA sequence: TGTGCCAGCATCTATGGAGCCGGACAAGGTCGTCCAGATACGCAGTATTTT. Protein sequence: CASIYGAGQGRPDTQYF.